Shown below are 25 T cell receptor beta chains from a single sample sequenced in a study of blood T cells in healthy people across ages. Sample-barcoded 5' priming and a J-beta primer mix drove a second PCR of roughly 7 to 11 cycles. TCRdb recomputed calls from the 5' RACE reads with MiXCR, one row per CDR3 protein. The sample shows 550,000 to 650,000 distinct CDR3 sequences, about 26% of them seen only once. These data also formed part of another study, on T cells of mothers and their children.

Sequencing input: blood. All receptors derive from a boy between 2 and 15 years old in good health.

This clonotype was detected only a few times. The gene calls are TRBV5-1 and TRBJ2-2; 8 bases match TRBD1. The germline V gene has CDR1 SGHRS and CDR2 YFSETQ. With V trimmed by 6 bases and J by 4 bases, 5 bases remained unmatched. This CDR3 has 14 residues. The CDR3 loop reads CASTLGQATGELFF. The CDR3 DNA reads as TGCGCCAGCACCCTGGGACAGGCCACCGGGGAGCTGTTTTTT.

The V gene is TRBV18, the J gene TRBJ2-3; D may match TRBD1 or TRBD2 (5 bases each). Germline values: CDR1 KGHSH, CDR2 LQKENI. V lost 3 bases and J 6 bases, leaving 16 bases between the germline ends. The CDR3 runs to 15 residues. As DNA, the CDR3 is TGTGCCAGCTCACCTTCGGCAGGGACCGCGGATACGCAGTATTTT. Translation: CASSPSAGTADTQYF. The whole variable domain, remainder taken from reference TRBV18 and TRBJ2-3, is NAGVMQNPRHLVRRRGQEARLRCSPMKGHSHVYWYRQLPEEGLKFMVYLQKENIIDESGMPKERFSAEFPKEGPSILRIQQVVRGDSAAYFCASSPSAGTADTQYFGPGTRLTVL.

The chain joins TRBV12-3 or TRBV12-4 to TRBJ2-5, with D perhaps matching TRBD2 (7 bases). The germline V and J ends were trimmed by 3 bases and 5 bases, with 16 bases remaining between them. This CDR3 spans 15 amino acids. CDR3 sequence reads: CASSFLRGAEETQYF. CDR3 bases: TGTGCCAGCAGTTTCTTACGGGGGGCTGAGGAGACCCAGTACTTC.

The chain employs TRBV6-6 and TRBJ2-1; D might be TRBD1 (7 bases). TRBJ2-7 matches the DNA end more closely, so the J call is doubtful. CDR1 is MNHNY and CDR2 is SVGAGI in the germline V gene (reference sequence). This CDR3 has 13 amino acids. The CDR3 reads CASSRDRFYEQYF. CDR3 bases: TGTGCCAGCTCGCGGGACAGATTCTACGAGCAGTACTTC.

This clonotype was seen more than once but under ten times. The chain joins TRBV12-3 or TRBV12-4 to TRBJ2-7, with 8 bases fitting TRBD2. The J segment lost 6 bases and the V segment lost 6 bases, leaving 10 bases of the junction unmatched. The CDR3 is made up of 14 amino acids. The CDR3 is CASSRPGRVREQYF. The CDR3 DNA sequence: TGTGCCAGCAGCCGACCCGGGAGGGTTCGCGAGCAGTACTTC.

The gene calls are TRBV12-3 or TRBV12-4 and TRBJ1-1, with 10 bases lining up with TRBD1. CDR3 length: 14 amino acids. V was clipped by 3 bases and J by 5 bases; unmatched bases: 3. Here the CDR3 reads CASSFDRGQTEAFF. In DNA, the CDR3 is TGTGCCAGCAGTTTCGACAGGGGGCAAACTGAAGCTTTCTTT.

This clonotype has just a few counts. J is TRBJ2-3 and V is TRBV27; D unresolved. Looked up from germline, CDR1 is MNHEY and CDR2 is SMNVEV (reference sequence). CDR3 length: 13 residues. V lost 6 bases, J lost 2 bases, and 9 bases lay in between. The CDR3, as DNA: TGTGCCAGCAGCAACGCGTACACAGATACGCAGTATTTT. It yields the protein CASSNAYTDTQYF.

The rearrangement uses TRBV2 and TRBJ2-5; either TRBD1 or TRBD2 may fit D (6 bases each). Trimming pared 11 bases from V and 0 bases from J, leaving 16 bases between. This CDR3 comprises 14 residues. The germline CDR1 and CDR2 sequences are SNHLY and FYNNEI. The CDR3 coding sequence is TGTGCCGGCCTGATAGGGGGGCACCAAGAGACCCAGTACTTC. The encoded protein is CAGLIGGHQETQYF. Together with reference TRBV2 and TRBJ2-5, the CDR3 gives the full variable domain: EPEVTQTPSHQVTQMGQEVILRCVPISNHLYFYWYRQILGQKVEFLVSFYNNEISEKSEIFDDQFSVERPDGSNFTLKIRSTKLEDSAMYFCAGLIGGHQETQYFGPGTRLLVL.

This clonotype occurred a few times. The CDR3 here is CSVGPGLIYNEQFF. For the CDR3, the DNA is TGCAGCGTCGGACCGGGACTGATATACAATGAGCAGTTCTTC. V gene TRBV29-1 combines with J gene TRBJ2-1, with a weak D call TRBD2 (6 bases). Germline CDR1 SQVTM, CDR2 ANQGSEA. V lost 6 bases and J 4 bases, leaving 16 bases between the germline ends. This CDR3 is built from 14 residues.

The chain carries TRBV29-1 and TRBJ2-7, with 7 bases that match TRBD2. Germline values: CDR1 SQVTM, CDR2 ANQGSEA. This CDR3 comprises 13 residues. Trimming at V came to 7 bases and at J to 2 bases, leaving 8 bases not matched to a gene. The CDR3 coding sequence is TGCAGCGCCCCTACTAGCGAAGCCTACGAGCAGTACTTC. Its translation is CSAPTSEAYEQYF.

The chain employs TRBV5-5 and TRBJ1-2; perhaps TRBD1 as D (6 bases). V shed 2 bases and J shed 7 bases, with 18 bases lying between them. Looked up from germline, CDR1 is SGHKS and CDR2 is YYEKEE (reference sequence). This CDR3 is built from 15 residues. The CDR3 protein is CASSFGHTGSGGYTF. The CDR3 DNA reads as TGTGCCAGCAGCTTTGGTCACACAGGGTCTGGTGGCTACACCTTC.

Concerning this clonotype: An end of the junction does not agree with germline; a read error may underlie this. The DNA for the CDR3 is TGTGCCACCAGTAGAGGTCCAGGGTTCTCCGATGAGCAGTTCTTC. Its translation: CATSRGPGFSDEQFF. The chain has TRBV15 and TRBJ2-1; D perhaps matches TRBD1 (5 bases). Germline CDR1 is LNHNV and CDR2 is YYDKDF (reference sequence). CDR3 length: 15 residues.

This chain connects TRBV9 to TRBJ1-2, with a possible D match to TRBD1 (5 bases). This CDR3 has 16 residues. Germline CDR1 SGDLS, CDR2 YYNGEE. Trimming cost V 0 bases and J 6 bases, with 18 bases left between them. Here the CDR3 DNA reads TGTGCCAGCAGCGTAGCTCCGGACACATGGGGACATGGCTACACCTTC. Translation gives CASSVAPDTWGHGYTF.

The chain has TRBV20-1 and TRBJ1-2, with TRBD1 identical over 8 bases. J lost 8 bases, V lost 3 bases, and 11 bases had no gene match. Germline V lookup: CDR1 DFQATT, CDR2 SNEGSKA (reference sequence). The CDR3 is 14 amino acids. Here the CDR3 reads CSASETQGAGGYTF. The CDR3 DNA follows: TGCAGTGCTAGCGAGACTCAGGGGGCTGGCGGCTACACCTTC.

This clonotype was found a few times. The chain carries TRBV20-1 and TRBJ2-3; 9 bases are a match to TRBD2. V lost 2 bases to trimming and J lost 3 bases; unmatched junction nucleotides: 3. The CDR3 spans 14 residues. Looked up from germline, CDR1 is DFQATT and CDR2 is SNEGSKA (reference sequence). CDR3 residues: CSARPGLATDTQYF. CDR3 coding DNA: TGCAGTGCTAGACCGGGACTAGCAACAGATACGCAGTATTTT.

This clonotype turned up a few times. The rearrangement uses TRBV14 and TRBJ2-2; TRBD1 matches 10 bases. CDR1 and CDR2 (germline): SGHDN, FVKESK. CDR3 length: 15 amino acids. The V segment lost 6 bases and the J segment 4 bases; nucleotides outside the gene matches: 5. CDR3 residues: CASRDRGTSTGELFF. The CDR3 nucleotides are TGTGCCAGCAGGGACAGGGGGACGAGCACCGGGGAGCTGTTTTTT.

The chain is built from TRBV7-9 and TRBJ2-5; D is uncertain. The J call may be faulty, since TRBJ2-7 better matches the DNA end. The CDR3 contains 13 residues. The germline gives CDR1 SEHNR, CDR2 FQNEAQ (reference sequence). The CDR3 coding sequence is TGTGCCAGCAGCTTAAATAGGCCAGACGAGCAGTACTTC. This encodes CASSLNRPDEQYF.

This clonotype was counted only a few times. J is TRBJ1-1 and V is TRBV29-1; D gene ambiguous. This CDR3 region has 12 residues. Deletions cut 7 bases from V and 1 base from J, with 10 bases between. The germline V gene has CDR1 SQVTM and CDR2 ANQGSEA. This chain's CDR3 is CSGAWQNTEAFF. DNA of the CDR3: TGCAGCGGGGCTTGGCAGAACACTGAAGCTTTCTTT.

V and J are TRBV6-1 and TRBJ2-4; 9 bases line up with TRBD1. Germline V CDR1 and CDR2: MNHNS, SASEGT. This CDR3 has 19 amino acids. After removal of 5 bases from V and 1 base from J, the junction contained 15 bases not matched to a gene. The CDR3 here is CASSPSGTGWSWAKNIQYF. The DNA of the CDR3 is TGTGCCAGCAGTCCCTCCGGGACAGGGTGGAGTTGGGCCAAAAACATTCAGTACTTC.

The chain combines TRBV7-2 with TRBJ2-2; D ambiguous. The CDR3 has 15 amino acids. The germline V and J ends were trimmed by 5 bases and 5 bases, with 15 bases remaining between them. Germline CDR1 is SGHTA and CDR2 is FQGNSA. This CDR3 is CASSRRIADTGELFF. Written as DNA, the CDR3 is TGTGCCAGCAGCCGACGAATTGCGGATACCGGGGAGCTGTTTTTT.

The chain couples TRBV7-9 to TRBJ1-2, with D possibly being TRBD1 (6 bases). V lost 4 bases and J 3 bases, leaving 12 bases between the germline ends. CDR1 is SEHNR, CDR2 FQNEAQ, per germline (reference sequence). The CDR3 length is 14 residues. As DNA, the CDR3 is TGTGCCAGCAGCTCGACAGGAGTTCACTATGGCTACACCTTC. Translation: CASSSTGVHYGYTF.

The genes are TRBV27 and TRBJ1-1; D perhaps matches TRBD1 (6 bases). The V end lost 6 bases, the J end lost 1 base, and 18 bases lay between the germline ends. CDR1 and CDR2 (germline): MNHEY, SMNVEV (reference sequence). The CDR3 has 16 amino acids. The DNA for the CDR3 is TGTGCCAGCAGGTTTCTGGGGGGCGCTTGGAACACTGAAGCTTTCTTT. It codes for CASRFLGGAWNTEAFF.

The gene calls are TRBV4-1 and TRBJ2-6; TRBD1 matches 8 bases. Germline CDR1 is MGHRA and CDR2 is YSYEKL. This CDR3 has 17 amino acids. Trimming took 1 base from V and 3 from J; bases not matched to a gene: 5. The CDR3 is CASSQAQGAGGANVLTF. The CDR3 DNA follows: TGCGCCAGCAGCCAAGCCCAGGGGGCAGGTGGGGCCAACGTCCTGACTTTC.

This clonotype was counted between two and nine times. This chain connects TRBV10-3 to TRBJ2-5; TRBD2 agrees at 12 bases. The J call may not be correct, given that the DNA end is closer to TRBJ2-7. The CDR3 extends over 16 amino acids. Germline CDR1 and CDR2: ENHRY and SYGVKD. For the CDR3, the DNA is TGTGCCATCAGTGACGGAAGGACTAGCGGGATATCCGAGCAGTACTTC. Translating it yields CAISDGRTSGISEQYF.

This clonotype was counted a few times. V is TRBV11-3 and J is TRBJ1-4; no reliable D call. The germline CDR1 and CDR2 sequences are SGHNT and YENEEA. The CDR3 is 16 residues long. V shed 0 bases and J shed 3 bases, with 11 bases lying between them. The CDR3, as DNA: TGTGCCAGCAGCTTAGAAAGGTGCCCCGCTAATGAAAAACTGTTTTTT. Its translation is CASSLERCPANEKLFF. Filled out from reference TRBV11-3 and TRBJ1-4, the complete variable domain reads EAGVVQSPRYKIIEKKQPVAFWCNPISGHNTLYWYLQNLGQGPELLIRYENEEAVDDSQLPKDRFSAERLKGVDSTLKIQPAELGDSAVYLCASSLERCPANEKLFFGSGTQLSVL.